This T cell receptor (beta chain) was documented in a study of blood T cells in healthy people across ages. On the study more broadly: The template switching approach captured approximately one barcoded beta molecule for every two T cells. Whole-study findings and limits: Unknown donor CMV status possibly confounded expanded clonotype changes. Aged donors had fewer naive CD4+ cells and lower diversity than long-lived donors.

The use of a sample-barcoded 5' primer and a J-beta primer mix characterized a second PCR of roughly 6 to 11 cycles. TCRdb ran MiXCR on the 5' RACE reads and lists one entry per CDR3 protein. The sample records about 650,000 distinct CDR3 sequences, approximately 52% being singletons. With regard to this clonotype: The antigen is not known.

CDR3 length: 16 amino acids. Per the germline V gene, CDR1 is MNHEY and CDR2 is SMNVEV (reference sequence). With 5 bases clipped from V and 6 bases from J, the junction kept 8 bases outside the gene matches. The TCR sequence derives from an elderly woman in good health. The rearrangement joins TRBV27 to TRBJ2-5, with 14 bases lining up with TRBD2. The specimen sequenced was blood. CDR3 residues: CASSPGTSGSLQTQYF. As DNA, the CDR3 is TGTGCCAGCAGTCCAGGGACTAGCGGGAGTCTACAGACCCAGTACTTC.